This TCR beta chain was sequenced in a study of blood T cell repertoires in COVID-19. This table comes from immunoSEQ multiplex PCR, and its TCRdb copy is limited to in-frame clones, with some not included. The table shows roughly 110,000 clones, with about four fifths occurring only once. The CDR3 consists of 15 residues. CDR1 PRHDT and CDR2 FYEKMQ come from the germline V gene (reference sequence). The junction had 5 bases not matched to a gene; V was cut back by 3 bases and J by 4 bases. This rearrangement joins TRBV13 to TRBJ2-5; TRBD1 matches 10 bases. The sequence derives from a woman aged 55-70 years with acute or convalescent COVID-19. What was sequenced was peripheral blood. CDR3 sequence reads: CASSLGTGELETQYF. Here the CDR3 DNA reads TGTGCCAGCAGCTTGGGGACAGGGGAGTTAGAGACCCAGTACTTC.